Shown below are 5 T cell receptor beta chains from a single sample sequenced in a study of OX40 agonist ivuxolimab in advanced cancers. Generated by immunoSEQ multiplex PCR, the TCRdb table keeps only in-frame clones and is missing some. The top ten clones hold less than 2% of a sample with 50,000 to 55,000 clones, around 86% of them seen once. The starting material was CD4+ or CD8+ T cells sorted from blood, obtained in a trial of the OX40 agonist ivuxolimab. The receptor set was obtained from an adult with an advanced solid tumor such as melanoma, head and neck, liver or kidney cancer.

This sequence joins TRBV28 and TRBJ2-3; TRBD2 matches at 10 bases. Germline CDR1 and CDR2: MDHEN and SYDVKM. The CDR3 is 17 residues long. The V segment lost 5 bases and the J segment 5 bases; nucleotides outside the gene matches: 13. The CDR3 spells CASSPLGGSGGLDTQYF. CDR3 coding DNA: TGTGCCAGCAGTCCCCTCGGAGGTAGCGGGGGGTTAGATACGCAGTATTTT. Supplemented by reference TRBV28 and TRBJ2-3, the full variable domain reads DVKVTQSSRYLVKRTGEKVFLECVQDMDHENMFWYRQDPGLGLRLIYFSYDVKMKEKGDIPEGYSVSREKKERFSLILESASTNQTSMYLCASSPLGGSGGLDTQYFGPGTRLTVL.

CDR3 sequence reads: CASSPTRPDTQYF. In DNA form, the CDR3 reads TGTGCCAGCAGCCCTACCCGGCCGGATACGCAGTATTTT. J is TRBJ2-3 and V is TRBV4-2; no definite D call. The germline CDR1 and CDR2 sequences are LGHNA and YNFKEQ. The V and J ends lost 4 bases and 6 bases respectively, with 11 bases between them. The CDR3 is 13 amino acids.

The chain couples TRBV5-1 to TRBJ2-1, with D tentatively TRBD1 or TRBD2 (6 bases each). The CDR3 extends over 15 amino acids. The V gene lost 3 bases and the J gene lost 2 bases, with 12 bases spanning the gap. Germline V CDR1 and CDR2: SGHRS, YFSETQ. As DNA, the CDR3 is TGCGCCAGCAGCTGGGGGGCGAACCCCTACAATGAGCAGTTCTTC. Residues: CASSWGANPYNEQFF.

The chain is built from TRBV27 and TRBJ2-1; 7 bases are shared with TRBD2. V shed 5 bases and J 0 bases; nucleotides not matched to a gene: 7. Per germline, CDR1 MNHEY and CDR2 SMNVEV (reference sequence). The CDR3 consists of 16 residues. CDR3 residues: CASSVSGASSYNEQFF. DNA of the CDR3: TGTGCCAGCAGTGTCAGCGGGGCTAGCTCCTACAATGAGCAGTTCTTC.

The chain combines TRBV2 with TRBJ2-7; D gene unclear. Trimming shortened V by 2 bases and J by 0 bases, and 11 bases separated the two germline ends. Germline assignment: CDR1 SNHLY and CDR2 FYNNEI. This CDR3 is built from 15 residues. CDR3 in amino acids: CASSEWGLSSYEQYV. CDR3 sequence (DNA): TGTGCCAGCAGTGAATGGGGTCTCAGCTCCTACGAGCAGTACGTC.